One and the same sample provided the 9 T cell receptor beta chains below, sequenced in a study of cytomegalovirus exposure and HLA in healthy donors. A multiplex PCR was run with 60 Vbeta primers and 13 Jbeta primers. Measured with immunoSEQ multiplex PCR; TCRdb has only the in-frame clones, and not every one. Of roughly 43,000 clones in the sample, about 60% were seen once. Sequencing was done on a sample of PBMCs. All receptors derive from a human donor in good health.

This sequence joins TRBV7-2 and TRBJ2-7, with TRBD1 matching over 7 bases. Germline trimming cut 3 bases from V and 4 bases from J; bases unmatched to any gene: 12. Germline lookup yields CDR1 SGHTA and CDR2 FQGNSA. The CDR3 sequence is 16 residues long. CDR3 in amino acids: CASSFSRTGWVYEQYF. Written as DNA, the CDR3 is TGTGCCAGCAGCTTCAGCCGGACAGGTTGGGTTTACGAGCAGTACTTC.

This chain connects TRBV2 to TRBJ1-6, with 7 bases aligning to TRBD1. V was pared by 3 bases and J by 11 bases, with 10 bases of the junction left unmatched. In germline, CDR1 is SNHLY, CDR2 FYNNEI. This CDR3 is 15 amino acids long. The CDR3 loop is CASSEYRGNMTPLHF. DNA for the CDR3: TGTGCCAGCAGTGAGTACAGGGGTAATATGACACCCCTCCACTTT.

V usage is TRBV5-1 and J usage is TRBJ2-7, with D maybe TRBD2 (6 bases). Trimming pared 0 bases from V and 3 bases from J, leaving 10 bases between. Per the germline V gene, CDR1 is SGHRS and CDR2 is YFSETQ. This CDR3 contains 14 residues. The CDR3 DNA follows: TGCGCCAGCAGCTTGGCCGGGGGAAACTACGAGCAGTACTTC. Protein: CASSLAGGNYEQYF. The full variable domain, rest sourced from reference TRBV5-1 and TRBJ2-7, is KAGVTQTPRYLIKTRGQQVTLSCSPISGHRSVSWYQQTPGQGLQFLFEYFSETQRNKGNFPGRFSGRQFSNSRSEMNVSTLELGDSALYLCASSLAGGNYEQYFGPGTRLTVT.

CDR3 in amino acids: CASSDWEVREQYF. In DNA form, the CDR3 reads TGCGCCAGCAGCGATTGGGAGGTTAGGGAGCAGTACTTC. The chain uses TRBV5-1 and TRBJ2-7, with D possibly matching TRBD2 (6 bases). The ends were cut back, 4 bases at V and 7 bases at J, with 15 bases in the middle. There are 13 residues in the CDR3. Germline V gene sequence: CDR1 SGHRS, CDR2 YFSETQ.

V usage is TRBV9 and J usage is TRBJ2-1, with D possibly being TRBD2 (6 bases). Trimming pared 0 bases from V and 2 bases from J, leaving 9 bases between. CDR3 length: 15 residues. From germline, CDR1 is SGDLS and CDR2 YYNGEE. The CDR3 protein is CASSVVAGPYNEQFF. In nucleotides, the CDR3 is TGTGCCAGCAGCGTAGTTGCGGGGCCCTACAATGAGCAGTTCTTC.

This clone was observed a few times. The gene calls are TRBV5-1 and TRBJ2-7, with 8 bases fitting TRBD1. V was clipped by 0 bases and J by 3 bases; unmatched bases: 5. The CDR3 has 15 amino acids. Germline V gives CDR1 SGHRS, CDR2 YFSETQ. The CDR3, as DNA: TGCGCCAGCAGCTTGGCCGGACAGGGATTCTACGAGCAGTACTTC. Protein: CASSLAGQGFYEQYF.

This sequence joins TRBV7-2 and TRBJ2-3; 12 bases align to TRBD2. V lost 7 bases, J lost 1 base, and 12 bases stayed unmatched. From germline, CDR1 is SGHTA and CDR2 FQGNSA. There are 18 residues in the CDR3. The CDR3 DNA is TGTGCCAGCAACCTTAGGGCTAGCGGGGGGGCTGGCACAGATACGCAGTATTTT. As protein: CASNLRASGGAGTDTQYF.

The chain carries TRBV4-3 and TRBJ1-2; the D is unclear. This CDR3 is 12 amino acids long. V was cut by 4 bases and J by 6 bases, with 9 bases left in between. Germline V CDR1 and CDR2: LGHNA, YSLEER. The CDR3 reads CASSRPGHGYTF. CDR3 nucleotide sequence: TGCGCCAGCAGCCGCCCTGGCCATGGCTACACCTTC.

The chain recombines TRBV7-2 with TRBJ1-2; TRBD1 might be the D (5 bases). Between the trimmed V and J ends, which lost 6 bases and 1 base, there was a span of 12 bases. The CDR3 loop spans 14 amino acids. The germline CDR1 and CDR2 sequences are SGHTA and FQGNSA. The CDR3 reads CASSLPGHNYGYTF. Here the CDR3 DNA reads TGTGCCAGCAGTTTACCCGGACATAACTATGGCTACACCTTC.